The next 13 T cell receptor beta chains were all read from a single sample in a study of T-cell memory formation after mild COVID-19 (dated by TCRdb to the early 2020s). Library preparation was by 5' RACE. The instrument given in TCRdb is Illumina NovaSeq 6000. TCRdb itself trimmed the public reads at Q25 with fastp, ran MiXCR and retained productive beta chains. Each entry merges the rows of one CDR3 protein and shows their most common DNA and genes. Counted in this sample were around 130,000 distinct CDR3 sequences; 15% to 20% of them appeared once. The ten largest clones take up around 4.8% of the sample. The sample taken for sequencing was PBMCs or a T cell subset sorted from them (not recorded which). The receptors shown here come from a man younger than 35 who had mild COVID-19 (a few samples of this study predate the infection). The sample titles of this study are shuffled in the database, so cell type and time point are left out; the donor was told from shared clones.

This clonotype was observed at least ten times. The gene calls are TRBV5-1 and TRBJ2-7; possibly TRBD1 for D (5 bases). Germline CDR1 SGHRS, CDR2 YFSETQ. There are 14 residues in the CDR3. The ends were cut back, 3 bases at V and 6 bases at J, with 16 bases in the middle. The CDR3 spells CASSWGQAVPEQYF. CDR3 coding DNA: TGCGCCAGCAGCTGGGGCCAGGCCGTGCCCGAGCAGTACTTC. Full variable domain (missing parts from reference TRBV5-1 and TRBJ2-7): KAGVTQTPRYLIKTRGQQVTLSCSPISGHRSVSWYQQTPGQGLQFLFEYFSETQRNKGNFPGRFSGRQFSNSRSEMNVSTLELGDSALYLCASSWGQAVPEQYFGPGTRLTVT.

This clonotype was detected only a few times. The chain is built from TRBV24-1 and TRBJ1-4, with 8 nucleotides matching TRBD1. The CDR3 runs 14 residues. Germline V gene lookup returns CDR1 KGHDR and CDR2 SFDVKD. V lost 3 bases and J lost 7; bases outside the gene matches: 3. The CDR3 bases are TGTGCCACCAGTGATCCCGGACAGGGTGAAAAACTGTTTTTT. Translating it yields CATSDPGQGEKLFF.

This clonotype has more than one count but fewer than ten. The gene calls are TRBV7-2 and TRBJ1-2; TRBD1 matches 11 bases. CDR1 is SGHTA and CDR2 is FQGNSA in the germline V gene. Trimming took 6 bases from V and 1 from J; bases not matched to a gene: 7. This CDR3 has 16 amino acids. The CDR3 sequence is CASSLDRGRINYGYTF. CDR3 sequence (DNA): TGTGCCAGCAGTCTGGACAGGGGGCGGATTAACTATGGCTACACCTTC.

This clonotype was detected ten times or more. The CDR3 region has the DNA TGCAGCGTTGAGGACAGGGTAGGCGAGCAGTACGTC. Translating gives CSVEDRVGEQYV. The chain carries TRBV29-1 and TRBJ2-7, with 8 positions matching TRBD1. The CDR3 contains 12 residues. V lost 3 bases, J lost 6 bases, and 4 bases stayed unmatched. Per the germline V gene, CDR1 is SQVTM and CDR2 is ANQGSEA.

This clonotype was observed a few times. CDR3 loop: CASSQGVNEKLFF. The CDR3 DNA reads TGTGCCAGCAGCCAGGGGGTGAATGAAAAACTGTTTTTT. The chain joins TRBV7-2 to TRBJ1-4; 7 nucleotides align to TRBD1. The CDR3 extends over 13 amino acids. Germline CDR1 reads SGHTA; CDR2 reads FQGNSA. With V trimmed by 5 bases and J by 5 bases, 2 bases remained unmatched. Drawing the rest from reference TRBV7-2 and TRBJ1-4, the complete variable domain is GAGVSQSPSNKVTEKGKDVELRCDPISGHTALYWYRQSLGQGLEFLIYFQGNSAPDKSGLPSDRFSAERTGGSVSTLTIQRTQQEDSAVYLCASSQGVNEKLFFGSGTQLSVL.

This rearrangement joins TRBV7-2 to TRBJ1-1; D unclear. The V end was cut by 2 bases, the J end by 0 bases, with 7 bases between. The germline V gene encodes CDR1 SGHTA and CDR2 FQGNSA. The CDR3 is 14 residues long. Written as DNA, the CDR3 is TGTGCCAGCAGCTTACGGTCCCTGAACACTGAAGCTTTCTTT. It codes for CASSLRSLNTEAFF.

This clonotype was seen only a few times. This sequence joins TRBV7-2 and TRBJ1-4; 9 bases agree with TRBD1. Germline CDR1 and CDR2: SGHTA and FQGNSA. This CDR3 region has 14 residues. Trimming at V came to 3 bases and at J to 5 bases, leaving 1 base not matched to a gene. The CDR3 protein is CASSFGTGNEKLFF. The CDR3 nucleotides read TGTGCCAGCAGCTTCGGGACAGGGAATGAAAAACTGTTTTTT.

About this clonotype itself: At one boundary the junction diverges from the germline segment, which might be a read error. The V and J genes are TRBV10-3 and TRBJ2-5; D ambiguous. Germline CDR1 and CDR2: ENHRY and SYGVKD. The CDR3 loop spans 14 amino acids. CDR3 amino acids: CAISENSNQETQYF. As DNA, the CDR3 is TGTGCAATCAGTGAAAACAGCAACCAAGAGACCCAGTACTTC.

The chain couples TRBV4-1 to TRBJ2-2; 9 nucleotides match TRBD1. The CDR3 has 18 residues. V shed 6 bases, J shed 4 bases, and the junction held 15 bases outside the gene matches. Germline V gene sequence: CDR1 MGHRA, CDR2 YSYEKL. CDR3 in amino acids: CASSPKLTGTGTTGELFF. In nucleotides, the CDR3 is TGCGCCAGCAGTCCTAAGCTTACCGGGACAGGGACCACCGGGGAGCTGTTTTTT.

This clonotype was observed many times. The gene calls are TRBV12-3 or TRBV12-4 and TRBJ1-2; no clear D gene. V shed 2 bases and J shed 3 bases, with 1 base lying between them. This CDR3 region has 11 residues. The CDR3 DNA sequence: TGTGCCAGCAGTTTACACTATGGCTACACCTTC. Residues: CASSLHYGYTF.

The table lists this clonotype with many counts. The chain links TRBV7-3 to TRBJ2-5; D is undetermined. Looked up from germline, CDR1 is SGHTA and CDR2 is FQGTGA. The V end lost 6 bases, the J end lost 2 bases, and 10 bases lay between the germline ends. CDR3 length: 13 amino acids. This CDR3 reads CASSTGPQETQYF. The CDR3 region has the DNA TGTGCCAGCAGTACCGGACCGCAAGAGACCCAGTACTTC.

The V call is TRBV6-1, the J call TRBJ2-7, with D hard to call. V lost 5 bases and J 6 bases, leaving 11 bases between the germline ends. There are 12 residues in the CDR3. Per germline, CDR1 MNHNS and CDR2 SASEGT. CDR3 bases: TGTGCCAGCAGTCTGAATAGGGTCGAGCAGTACTTC. As protein: CASSLNRVEQYF.

The chain is built from TRBV9 and TRBJ1-4; D unresolved. The germline CDR1 and CDR2 sequences are SGDLS and YYNGEE. With 3 bases removed from V and 3 bases from J, the gap between germline ends came to 9 bases. The CDR3 runs to 14 residues. The CDR3 loop reads CASSADFANEKLFF. In DNA form, the CDR3 reads TGTGCCAGCAGCGCGGACTTCGCTAATGAAAAACTGTTTTTT.